This is a list of T cell receptor beta chains from one sample in a study of CD8+ T cells in alopecia areata. Repertoires were generated with immunoSEQ multiplex PCR, while TCRdb's copy carries only in-frame clones and drops some. The sample contains over 90,000 clones, 45% to 60% of which appear only once. The sample comprised CD4+ T cells sorted from blood. The receptors were gathered from a human donor in good health. Both conserved end residues are part of each CDR3. D genes are given only for firm matches. Size values are once, few and many counts, or a class for expanded clones, and some rows have none.

j_call d_call clone_size v_call cdr3_aa cdr3_nt
TRBJ1-1 TRBD1 few TRBV2 CASSDKGDRDTEAFF TGTGCCAGCAGTGATAAAGGGGACAGGGACACTGAAGCTTTCTTT
TRBJ2-7 . few TRBV18 CASSPGLTYEQYF TGTGCCAGCTCACCGGGGTTGACCTACGAGCAGTACTTC
TRBJ2-3 TRBD1 few TRBV5-1 CASSIGQGAGDTQYF TGCGCCAGCAGCATCGGACAGGGGGCGGGAGATACGCAGTATTTT
TRBJ2-2 . few TRBV7-9 CASSLAANTGELFF TGTGCCAGCAGCTTAGCAGCGAACACCGGGGAGCTGTTTTTT
TRBJ1-1 . . TRBV5-1 CASSLAGNLLNTEAFF TGCGCCAGCAGCTTGGCAGGGAACCTCTTGAACACTGAAGCTTTCTTT
TRBJ2-5 TRBD2 once TRBV19 CASSVGLAETQYF TGTGCCAGTAGTGTCGGACTAGCGGAGACCCAGTACTTC
TRBJ2-3 TRBD2 once TRBV30 CAWTGGTTDTQYF TGTGCCTGGACGGGGGGGACGACAGATACGCAGTATTTT
TRBJ2-4 . . TRBV29-1 CSVAVRGLAKNIQYF TGCAGCGTTGCGGTGCGGGGGCTAGCCAAAAACATTCAGTACTTC
TRBJ1-6 TRBD1 once TRBV2 CASSEGTGILNSPLHF TGTGCCAGCAGTGAGGGGACAGGGATCCTTAATTCACCCCTCCACTTT
TRBJ1-6 TRBD1 few TRBV18 CASSPPPGQPNSPLHF TGTGCCAGCTCACCTCCGCCGGGACAGCCTAATTCACCCCTCCACTTT
TRBJ2-5 . . TRBV29-1 CSVGGNRGTQYF TGCAGCGTTGGGGGGAACCGAGGAACCCAGTACTTC
TRBJ1-2 TRBD1 . TRBV6-1 CASAGTGDFYGYTF TGTGCCAGTGCCGGGACAGGGGACTTCTATGGCTACACCTTC
TRBJ2-2 . . TRBV27 CASSFRGIRGGELFF TGTGCCAGCAGTTTCCGGGGGATACGGGGCGGGGAGCTGTTTTTT
TRBJ2-5 . few TRBV19 CATQRGNRVQETQYF TGTGCCACTCAACGAGGTAACAGGGTACAGGAGACCCAGTACTTC
TRBJ2-5 TRBD1 few TRBV23-1 CASNFGQARETQYF TGCGCCAGCAATTTCGGACAGGCCCGGGAGACCCAGTACTTC
TRBJ2-5 . . TRBV6-6 CASSDARETQYF TGTGCCAGCAGTGACGCCAGGGAGACCCAGTACTTC
TRBJ2-2 . . TRBV2 CASSEETGHTGELFF TGTGCCAGCAGTGAGGAGACAGGACACACCGGGGAGCTGTTTTTT
TRBJ2-5 . . TRBV25-1 CASSEDRRGQETQYF TGTGCCAGCAGTGAAGATCGCAGGGGCCAGGAGACCCAGTACTTC
TRBJ2-2 . once TRBV7-9 CASRSGANTGELFF TGTGCCAGCAGGTCAGGGGCGAACACCGGGGAGCTGTTTTTT
TRBJ1-6 . . TRBV30 CAWTSLTVDNSPLHF TGTGCCTGGACCTCCCTGACGGTAGATAATTCACCCCTCCACTTT
TRBJ1-6 TRBD1 . TRBV10-2 CASSPTGSSPLHF TGCGCCAGCTCCCCGACAGGGTCCTCACCCCTCCACTTT
TRBJ1-1 . . TRBV5-1 CASSLAQSRRATEAFF TGCGCCAGCAGCTTGGCCCAGAGCCGACGGGCTACTGAAGCTTTCTTT
TRBJ2-2 . few TRBV2 CASRGTSNTGELFF TGTGCCAGCAGGGGGACTTCCAACACCGGGGAGCTGTTTTTT
TRBJ2-5 . . TRBV30 CACRLGETQYF TGTGCCTGCCGTCTCGGGGAGACCCAGTACTTC